This is a list of T cell receptor beta chains from one sample in a study of blood T cell repertoires in COVID-19. Assay used: immunoSEQ multiplex PCR; TCRdb lists only in-frame clones, some missing. The sample has around 300,000 clones, about 85% seen once. Sequencing was carried out using PBMCs or T cells enriched from blood (not recorded which). The source is a woman between 45 and 65 years old who had recovered from COVID-19. Both conserved end residues are part of each CDR3. The order of the fields is J gene, D gene, clone size, V gene, CDR3 protein, CDR3 DNA. A D gene is named only where the DNA matches it firmly. Rows give clone size only sometimes, using once, few, many, or a class for an expanded clone.

TRBJ1-4 | - | - | TRBV12-3/TRBV12-4 | CASSFRYSEKLFF | TGTGCCAGCAGTTTCCGGTATTCGGAAAAACTGTTTTTT
TRBJ1-1 | - | - | TRBV7-2 | CASSLDPGDTEAFF | TGTGCCAGCAGCTTAGATCCGGGGGACACTGAAGCTTTCTTT
TRBJ2-4 | - | - | TRBV6-5 | CASSSPREGGPNIQYF | TGTGCCAGCAGTTCCCCCCGAGAGGGCGGTCCCAACATTCAGTACTTC
TRBJ1-1 | - | - | TRBV19 | CATGAGERDTEAFF | TGTGCCACCGGGGCGGGGGAAAGGGATACTGAAGCTTTCTTT
TRBJ1-5 | - | - | TRBV28 | CASGYPGWVEAQHF | TGTGCCAGCGGTTACCCAGGCTGGGTGGAGGCCCAGCATTTT
TRBJ1-1 | - | - | TRBV7-2 | CASSFGWNTEAFF | TGTGCCAGCAGCTTCGGGTGGAACACTGAAGCTTTCTTT
TRBJ2-7 | - | - | TRBV7-8 | CASRTGGGYEQYF | TGTGCCAGCAGGACCGGCGGCGGCTACGAGCAGTACTTC
TRBJ2-3 | TRBD1 | once | TRBV28 | CASRATGITDTQYF | TGTGCCAGCAGGGCGACAGGGATAACAGATACGCAGTATTTT
TRBJ1-4 | - | - | TRBV9 | CASSGGLATNEKLFF | TGTGCCAGCAGCGGGGGCCTTGCAACTAATGAAAAACTGTTTTTT
TRBJ1-1 | - | - | TRBV20-1 | CTPEREDAFF | TGCACCCCGGAGAGGGAAGATGCTTTCTTT
TRBJ1-5 | - | few | TRBV28 | CASIPADGRRPQHF | TGTGCCAGCATCCCAGCCGACGGGAGGAGGCCCCAGCATTTT
TRBJ2-7 | TRBD1 | few | TRBV27 | CASSPGTGKPYEQYF | TGTGCCAGCAGTCCAGGGACAGGGAAACCCTACGAGCAGTACTTC
TRBJ1-1 | TRBD1 | few | TRBV20-1 | CSASEGQLNTEAFF | TGCAGTGCTAGTGAGGGACAGCTGAACACTGAAGCTTTCTTT
TRBJ2-7 | - | - | TRBV6-5 | CASSRASEQYF | TGTGCCAGCAGCCGAGCCTCCGAGCAGTACTTC
TRBJ1-1 | - | - | TRBV27 | CASSSGLTNTEAFF | TGTGCCAGCAGTTCCGGACTGACGAACACTGAAGCTTTCTTT
TRBJ1-5 | - | few | TRBV28 | CASTWAVNQPQHF | TGTGCCAGCACCTGGGCAGTAAATCAGCCCCAGCATTTT
TRBJ1-1 | - | - | TRBV18 | CASSPGVDTEAFF | TGTGCCAGCTCACCGGGAGTGGACACTGAAGCTTTCTTT
TRBJ2-7 | TRBD1 | - | TRBV15 | CATSRGGQGGVREQYF | TGTGCCACCAGCAGAGGGGGACAGGGGGGAGTTAGAGAGCAGTACTTC
TRBJ2-1 | - | - | TRBV29-1 | CSVQSNSGRGRFF | TGCAGCGTCCAATCCAATAGCGGGCGGGGGCGGTTCTTC
TRBJ2-7 | TRBD2 | - | TRBV4-2 | CASSQVTSGRASEQYF | TGTGCCAGCAGCCAAGTTACTAGCGGGAGGGCGAGCGAGCAGTACTTC
TRBJ1-2 | - | - | TRBV6-1 | CASSEAPSTGYTF | TGTGCCAGCAGTGAAGCCCCCTCTACTGGCTACACCTTC
TRBJ1-2 | TRBD1 | once | TRBV5-1 | CASSSEWTGRGYTF | TGCGCCAGCAGCTCTGAATGGACAGGGCGAGGCTACACCTTC
TRBJ1-3 | - | - | TRBV15 | CATSRDLPTRQTGGNTIYF | TGTGCCACCAGCAGAGATCTCCCTACACGACAGACGGGTGGAAACACCATATATTTT
TRBJ1-5 | TRBD1 | - | TRBV3-1/TRBV3-2 | CASGPGQQNQPQHF | TGTGCCAGCGGCCCGGGACAGCAAAATCAGCCCCAGCATTTT
TRBJ2-5 | - | - | TRBV14 | CASSPLTREKKTQYF | TGTGCCAGCAGCCCCTTAACCCGGGAGAAAAAGACCCAGTACTTC
TRBJ2-2 | - | few | TRBV7-2 | CASSFSPTGELFF | TGTGCCAGCAGCTTTTCTCCCACCGGGGAGCTGTTTTTT
TRBJ1-6 | - | - | TRBV6-5 | CASRRTIGSPLHF | TGTGCCAGCAGAAGGACAATCGGTTCACCCCTCCACTTT
TRBJ2-4 | TRBD2 | - | TRBV7-2 | CASSWSSAGAQKNIQYF | TGTGCCAGCAGCTGGTCCTCGGCGGGAGCTCAGAAAAACATTCAGTACTTC
TRBJ2-5 | - | - | TRBV11-3 | CASSRGGGFETQYF | TGTGCCAGCAGCAGGGGCGGCGGTTTTGAGACCCAGTACTTC
TRBJ2-1 | - | - | TRBV5-8 | CASSVEFSGNEQFF | TGTGCCAGCAGCGTAGAGTTTTCAGGCAATGAGCAGTTCTTC
TRBJ1-1 | - | - | TRBV5-5 | CASSVRGGTEAFF | TGTGCCAGCAGCGTTAGGGGTGGCACTGAAGCTTTCTTT
TRBJ1-6 | - | - | TRBV4-3 | CASSQDLRATYNSPLHF | TGCGCCAGCAGCCAAGATCTCAGGGCAACCTATAATTCACCCCTCCACTTT
TRBJ1-1 | - | - | TRBV6-5 | CASRTQYWVEAFF | TGTGCCAGCAGAACACAGTACTGGGTGGAAGCTTTCTTT
TRBJ1-1 | TRBD1 | - | TRBV7-2 | CASSLVMMGQGAEAFF | TGTGCCAGCAGCTTAGTAATGATGGGACAGGGGGCTGAAGCTTTCTTT
TRBJ2-3 | TRBD1 | - | TRBV5-1 | CASSRGDSPQYF | TGCGCCAGCAGCAGAGGGGACAGTCCGCAGTATTTT
TRBJ2-3 | TRBD2 | - | TRBV4-3 | CASSLEDSGSRSVTDTQYF | TGCGCCAGCAGCCTGGAAGACAGCGGGAGTAGATCGGTTACAGATACGCAGTATTTT
TRBJ1-1 | TRBD1 | - | TRBV27 | CASSGQGFGTEAFF | TGTGCCAGCAGTGGACAGGGATTTGGCACTGAAGCTTTCTTT
TRBJ1-2 | - | few | TRBV7-3 | CASSQGYRDGYTF | TGTGCCAGCAGCCAAGGCTACAGGGATGGCTACACCTTC
TRBJ2-7 | TRBD1 | - | TRBV5-6 | CASSLDRDRGQISYEQYF | TGTGCCAGCAGCTTGGACCGGGACAGGGGGCAAATCTCCTACGAGCAGTACTTC
TRBJ1-5 | TRBD1 | once | TRBV27 | CASRQGVYSNQPQHF | TGTGCCAGCAGACAGGGGGTTTATAGCAATCAGCCCCAGCATTTT
TRBJ2-1 | TRBD2 | - | TRBV9 | CASTSGSNYNEQFF | TGTGCCAGCACCAGCGGGAGTAATTACAATGAGCAGTTCTTC
TRBJ2-2 | - | - | TRBV2 | CASSELTGGELFF | TGTGCCAGCAGTGAGTTAACTGGCGGGGAGCTGTTTTTT
TRBJ1-2 | - | - | TRBV4-2 | CASSQVAAGYSFYGYTF | TGTGCCAGCAGCCAAGTGGCGGCAGGGTATTCATTCTATGGCTACACCTTC
TRBJ2-7 | TRBD1 | - | TRBV28 | CASSTLDRAYEQYF | TGTGCCAGCAGTACTTTAGACAGGGCCTACGAGCAGTACTTC
TRBJ1-3 | - | - | TRBV19 | CASSTPRGFGNTIYF | TGTGCCAGTAGTACCCCGCGGGGGTTTGGAAACACCATATATTTT
TRBJ2-1 | TRBD1 | - | TRBV28 | CASSLFPGAGGVMDEQFF | TGTGCCAGCAGTTTATTTCCCGGGGCAGGGGGCGTCATGGATGAGCAGTTCTTC
TRBJ2-3 | - | - | TRBV6-5 | CASSWGRGDTQYF | TGTGCCAGCAGTTGGGGCAGGGGAGATACGCAGTATTTT
TRBJ2-1 | - | - | TRBV19 | CASSIGFGGTPYNEQFF | TGTGCCAGTAGTATAGGTTTCGGGGGAACCCCCTACAATGAGCAGTTCTTC